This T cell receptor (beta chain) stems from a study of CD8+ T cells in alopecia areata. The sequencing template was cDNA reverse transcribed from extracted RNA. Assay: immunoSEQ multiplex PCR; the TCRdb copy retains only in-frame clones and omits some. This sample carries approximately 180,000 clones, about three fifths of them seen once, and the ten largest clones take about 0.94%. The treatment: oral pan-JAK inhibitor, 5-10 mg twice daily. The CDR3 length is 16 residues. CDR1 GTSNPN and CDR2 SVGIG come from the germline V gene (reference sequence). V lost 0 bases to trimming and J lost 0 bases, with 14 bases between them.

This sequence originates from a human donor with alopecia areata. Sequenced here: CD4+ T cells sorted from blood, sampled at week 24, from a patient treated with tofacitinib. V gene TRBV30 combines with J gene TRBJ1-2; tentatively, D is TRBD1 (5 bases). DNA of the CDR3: TGTGCCTGGAGTGTACAGGCAGCAACTGCTAACTATGGCTACACCTTC. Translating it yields CAWSVQAATANYGYTF.